The 28 T cell receptor beta chains below were found in one sample sequenced in a study of blood T cells in healthy people across ages. It was with a sample-barcoded 5' primer and a J-beta primer mix that a second PCR of about 6 to 12 cycles was run. Each CDR3 protein is one row after TCRdb ran MiXCR on the 5' RACE reads. The sample lists about 970,000 distinct CDR3 sequences, 45% to 60% occurring once. Source material: blood. The source is a woman aged 60-70 years in good health.

The sample holds a few counts of this clonotype. This chain joins TRBV7-2 and TRBJ2-3; 13 bases are a match to TRBD2. This CDR3 is built from 15 residues. Germline V gene sequence: CDR1 SGHTA, CDR2 FQGNSA. Trimming took 4 bases from V and 5 from J; bases not matched to a gene: 3. The CDR3 bases are TGTGCCAGCAGCTCGTGGACTAGCGGGAGAGATACGCAGTATTTT. Translating gives CASSSWTSGRDTQYF.

The chain joins TRBV28 to TRBJ2-4; possibly TRBD1 or TRBD2 for D (5 bases each). The better agreement between TRBJ2-7 and the DNA end casts doubt on the J call. Per germline, CDR1 MDHEN and CDR2 SYDVKM. The CDR3 is made up of 15 amino acids. This chain's CDR3 is CASISPGTGFYEQYF. CDR3 nucleotides: TGTGCCAGCATTTCTCCCGGGACGGGGTTCTACGAGCAGTACTTC.

There are a few counts of this clonotype. The chain combines TRBV29-1 with TRBJ2-3, with 8 bases matching TRBD2. Losses at the gene ends were 4 bases for V and 2 bases for J; bases not matched to a gene: 5. The CDR3 has 14 amino acids. Germline CDR1 and CDR2: SQVTM and ANQGSEA. The chain's CDR3 is CSVGAGAPTDTQYF. CDR3 coding DNA: TGCAGCGTTGGAGCGGGGGCGCCCACAGATACGCAGTATTTT.

The chain employs TRBV29-1 and TRBJ1-2; the match to TRBD1 covers 10 bases. Germline V lookup: CDR1 SQVTM, CDR2 ANQGSEA. The CDR3 sequence is 14 residues long. V was pared by 6 bases and J by 2 bases, with 6 bases of the junction left unmatched. CDR3 nucleotides: TGCAGCGTGGTCGGGGACAGGGGAAACTATGGCTACACCTTC. Translated, it gives CSVVGDRGNYGYTF.

This rearrangement joins TRBV25-1 to TRBJ2-7; weak D call: TRBD2 (5 bases). The CDR3 has 12 amino acids. Germline CDR1 MGHDK, CDR2 SYGVNS. With 6 bases removed from V and 10 bases from J, the gap between germline ends came to 16 bases. The CDR3 region has the DNA TGTGCCAGCAGATTGGACGGGGTCCCCCAGTACTTC. It specifies CASRLDGVPQYF.

The CDR3 loop reads CASTLSTSGSTTYEQYF. As DNA, the CDR3 is TGTGCCAGCACCCTATCGACTAGCGGGAGTACAACCTACGAGCAGTACTTC. V and J are TRBV21-1 and TRBJ2-7; TRBD2 is the table's D call and was not checked against the DNA. TRBV21-1 counts as a pseudogene. CDR3 length: 17 residues.

This clonotype came up a few times. The chain has TRBV27 and TRBJ2-7; D gene ambiguous. CDR1 MNHEY and CDR2 SMNVEV come from the germline V gene (reference sequence). V was shortened by 8 bases and J by 6 bases, with 17 bases between the two germline ends. This CDR3 has 13 amino acids. The CDR3 is CASAEITFSEQYF. In DNA form, the CDR3 reads TGTGCCAGCGCCGAAATAACTTTTTCCGAGCAGTACTTC.

The genes are TRBV9 and TRBJ2-3; 10 bases fit TRBD2. The length of the CDR3 is 15 residues. The ends lost 7 bases at V and 4 bases at J; junction bases unmatched: 9. Germline lookup yields CDR1 SGDLS and CDR2 YYNGEE. CDR3 in DNA: TGTGCCAGCTCTCCTAGCGGGAGTTTCGCAGATACGCAGTATTTT. Translated, it gives CASSPSGSFADTQYF. Full variable domain (missing parts from reference TRBV9 and TRBJ2-3): DSGVTQTPKHLITATGQRVTLRCSPRSGDLSVYWYQQSLDQGLQFLIQYYNGEERAKGNILERFSAQQFPDLHSELNLSSLELGDSALYFCASSPSGSFADTQYFGPGTRLTVL.

The J gene is TRBJ1-2, the V gene TRBV30; D call uncertain. CDR1 and CDR2 from the germline V gene are GTSNPN and SVGIG (reference sequence). V lost 5 bases and J 5 bases, leaving 15 bases between the germline ends. This CDR3 comprises 13 residues. CDR3 sequence: CAWGARREYGYTF. In DNA form, the CDR3 reads TGTGCCTGGGGAGCGAGGAGAGAATATGGCTACACCTTC.

The chain recombines TRBV29-1 with TRBJ2-1, with D perhaps assigned TRBD1 or TRBD2 (5 bases each). The CDR3 contains 15 residues. Germline CDR1 reads SQVTM; CDR2 reads ANQGSEA. Trimming took off 4 bases at V and 3 bases at J, with 16 bases between the two ends. CDR3 amino acids: CSVAKGWGYYNEQFF. The CDR3 nucleotides read TGCAGCGTTGCTAAGGGATGGGGGTACTACAATGAGCAGTTCTTC.

This clonotype was picked up a small number of times. J is TRBJ1-2 and V is TRBV9; 7 positions agree with TRBD1. The CDR3 totals 14 residues. In germline, CDR1 is SGDLS, CDR2 YYNGEE. Trimming removed 6 bases from V and 1 base from J; junction bases left unmatched: 6. Here the CDR3 DNA reads TGTGCCAGCACCCCAGGGGGGCTTAACTATGGCTACACCTTC. This gives the protein CASTPGGLNYGYTF.

The chain has TRBV7-9 and TRBJ2-7; D possibly matches TRBD1 or TRBD2 (5 bases each). Per the germline V gene, CDR1 is SEHNR and CDR2 is FQNEAQ (reference sequence). The CDR3 runs to 15 residues. V gave up 1 base and J gave up 2 bases, with 12 bases separating them. The CDR3 loop is CASSLGGAQTYEQYF. In DNA form, the CDR3 reads TGTGCCAGCAGCTTAGGAGGGGCTCAGACCTACGAGCAGTACTTC.

The chain uses TRBV20-1 and TRBJ1-2; 7 bases align to TRBD1. After removal of 0 bases from V and 7 bases from J, the junction contained 5 bases not matched to a gene. The CDR3 consists of 13 residues. CDR1 and CDR2 from the germline V gene are DFQATT and SNEGSKA (reference sequence). CDR3 sequence reads: CSARDRQGPGYTF. For the CDR3, the DNA is TGCAGTGCTAGAGACCGACAGGGTCCTGGCTACACCTTC.

The gene calls are TRBV6-5 and TRBJ2-7, with 9 bases that match TRBD2. This CDR3 is 15 amino acids long. The trim removed 6 bases at V and 0 bases at J, leaving 6 bases unmatched. The germline V gene has CDR1 MNHEY and CDR2 SVGAGI. CDR3 residues: CASSPQRGVSYEQYF. As DNA, the CDR3 is TGTGCCAGCAGCCCCCAGCGGGGGGTCTCCTACGAGCAGTACTTC.

V usage is TRBV9 and J usage is TRBJ1-5; 7 nucleotides match TRBD1. CDR3 length equals 14 residues. The junction had 6 bases not matched to a gene; V was cut back by 5 bases and J by 4 bases. Germline CDR1 and CDR2: SGDLS and YYNGEE. The CDR3 loop reads CASSPGTDNQPQHF. CDR3 DNA sequence: TGTGCCAGCAGTCCCGGGACAGATAATCAGCCCCAGCATTTT. The full variable domain, its missing parts supplied by reference TRBV9 and TRBJ1-5, is DSGVTQTPKHLITATGQRVTLRCSPRSGDLSVYWYQQSLDQGLQFLIQYYNGEERAKGNILERFSAQQFPDLHSELNLSSLELGDSALYFCASSPGTDNQPQHFGDGTRLSIL.

This chain joins TRBV21-1 and TRBJ1-5. TRBV21-1 is assigned pseudogene status. This CDR3 is built from 13 residues. This CDR3 is CASDEGSNQPQHF. The CDR3 coding sequence is TGTGCCAGCGACGAGGGCAGCAATCAGCCCCAGCATTTT.

V gene TRBV6-5 combines with J gene TRBJ2-7; 7 positions agree with TRBD1. The CDR3 totals 14 residues. The ends lost 4 bases at V and 3 bases at J; junction bases unmatched: 6. Per germline, CDR1 MNHEY and CDR2 SVGAGI. The CDR3 sequence: CASSFRQGIYEQYF. CDR3 coding DNA: TGTGCCAGCAGTTTCCGACAGGGAATCTACGAGCAGTACTTC.

V is TRBV6-1 and J is TRBJ1-5; weak D call: TRBD1 (5 bases). Germline lookup yields CDR1 MNHNS and CDR2 SASEGT. Trimming removed 6 bases at V and 6 bases at J, with 18 bases between. This CDR3 has 15 residues. CDR3 residues: CASRPFSQGSQPQHF. CDR3 nucleotides: TGTGCCAGCAGACCCTTTTCTCAGGGTTCTCAGCCCCAGCATTTT.

CDR3 nucleotide sequence: TGTGCCAGCAGCCGCACCGTCCGGGACTACGAGCAGTACTTC. Protein product: CASSRTVRDYEQYF. The V gene is TRBV3-1, the J gene TRBJ2-7; possibly TRBD2 for D (5 bases). This CDR3 region has 14 residues. The V gene's germline CDR1 is LGHDT and CDR2 YNNKEL (reference sequence). V was shortened by 4 bases and J by 3 bases, with 13 bases between the two germline ends.

This clonotype was picked up a small number of times. The V call is TRBV28, the J call TRBJ2-5; D is unclear. CDR3 length: 17 amino acids. Germline CDR1 MDHEN, CDR2 SYDVKM. V was pared by 3 bases and J by 4 bases, with 21 bases between. CDR3 residues: CASSFSAFSSGGETQYF. CDR3 coding DNA: TGTGCCAGCAGTTTTTCGGCGTTTAGTTCGGGTGGAGAGACCCAGTACTTC.

The chain joins TRBV4-2 to TRBJ2-5, with 7 bases lining up with TRBD2. Germline assignment: CDR1 LGHNA and CDR2 YNFKEQ. This CDR3 has 16 residues. Unmatched junction bases numbered 4, after V lost 0 bases and J lost 0 bases. CDR3 sequence reads: CASSQDIGGYQETQYF. The CDR3 DNA reads TGTGCCAGCAGCCAAGACATCGGGGGGTACCAAGAGACCCAGTACTTC.

This sequence joins TRBV28 and TRBJ2-5; D is undetermined. The tail of the sequence fits TRBJ2-7 better, so the J call may be wrong. CDR3 length equals 14 residues. In germline, CDR1 is MDHEN, CDR2 SYDVKM. CDR3 loop: CATTSGGIPYEQYF. The CDR3 DNA is TGTGCCACCACCTCGGGTGGGATTCCCTACGAGCAGTACTTC.

CDR3 sequence: CASSNSAYEQYF. In DNA, the CDR3 is TGTGCCAGCTCAAACAGCGCCTACGAGCAGTACTTC. This rearrangement joins TRBV7-9 to TRBJ2-7, with D hard to call. Germline V gene lookup returns CDR1 SEHNR and CDR2 FQNEAQ (reference sequence). Trimming removed 8 bases from V and 2 bases from J, with 10 bases in between. The length of the CDR3 is 12 residues.

With regard to this clonotype: One junction end does not reproduce the germline sequence, and a read error may be involved. V and J are TRBV9 and TRBJ2-3; 11 bases align to TRBD2. Germline V gene data show CDR1 as SGDLS and CDR2 as YYNGEE. The CDR3 length is 17 residues. CDR3 loop: CASSAESGTSGLYTQYF. The CDR3 nucleotides read TGCGCCAGCAGCGCGGAATCGGGGACTAGCGGCTTATACACGCAGTATTTT.

This clonotype was seen a few times. V is TRBV7-9 and J is TRBJ2-1, with no clear D. Germline CDR1 and CDR2: SEHNR and FQNEAQ (reference sequence). With 8 bases removed from V and 2 bases from J, the gap between germline ends came to 13 bases. This CDR3 has 14 amino acids. The CDR3 region is CASYWGNTYNEQFF. The CDR3 DNA follows: TGTGCCAGCTATTGGGGAAACACCTACAATGAGCAGTTCTTC.

This rearrangement joins TRBV29-1 to TRBJ2-3; 7 bases are a match to TRBD1. Germline loops: CDR1 SQVTM, CDR2 ANQGSEA. V lost 0 bases to trimming and J lost 6 bases; unmatched junction nucleotides: 6. CDR3 length: 14 amino acids. The CDR3 DNA reads as TGCAGCGTTGAAGAAGGGGGCGTAGGGGATACGCAGTATTTT. Translation: CSVEEGGVGDTQYF.

This chain uses TRBV7-2 with TRBJ2-5; a weak D match, TRBD2 (7 bases). This CDR3 comprises 13 residues. Per the germline V gene, CDR1 is SGHTA and CDR2 is FQGNSA. Trimming shortened V by 7 bases and J by 11 bases, and 20 bases separated the two germline ends. The CDR3 reads CASIRGGDNEQYF. The CDR3 DNA follows: TGTGCCAGCATACGGGGAGGGGACAATGAGCAGTACTTC.

As to this clonotype: At one boundary the junction diverges from the germline segment, which might be a read error. This sequence joins TRBV6-2 or TRBV6-3 and TRBJ1-5, with D tentatively TRBD1 (5 bases). CDR1 is MNHEY and CDR2 is SVGEGT in the germline V gene. CDR3 length equals 17 residues. The CDR3 is CASSYYLRGFSNQPQHF. The DNA for the CDR3 is TGCGCCAGCAGTTACTACCTACGGGGGTTTAGCAATCAGCCCCAGCATTTT.